This T cell receptor (beta chain) was identified in a study of blood T cell repertoires in COVID-19. Study-level information: Sites across the United States, Italy and Spain contributed samples from acute and convalescent COVID-19.

The length of the CDR3 is 11 residues. V was clipped by 3 bases and J by 8 bases, with 10 bases between them. The V gene's germline CDR1 is GTSNPN and CDR2 SVGIG (reference sequence). Per the authors' pipeline: From reference gene primer amplification, estimates of nucleated cell counts were derived. Only in-frame clones appear in the TCRdb table, and some are missing; sequencing was by immunoSEQ multiplex PCR. Clone size and the V and J calls come from that table; the DNA yielded D and trimming. This repertoire shows about 260,000 clones, 86% found once; its top ten account for over 1.5%. The V call is TRBV30, the J call TRBJ1-2; possibly TRBD1 for D (5 bases). The sequencing sample was made of peripheral blood. The clonotype originates from a young man with active or convalescent COVID-19. CDR3 loop: CAWRGVGGYTF. The CDR3 coding sequence is TGTGCCTGGAGAGGGGTTGGGGGCTACACCTTC.